The clone carrying this T cell receptor beta chain occurred once. Trimming at V came to 1 base and at J to 2 bases, leaving 0 bases not matched to a gene. Germline assignment: CDR1 SGHAT and CDR2 FQNNGV. The CDR3 has 15 amino acids. These data come from a study of blood T cell repertoires in COVID-19. Study overall: The analysed material was cDNA or gDNA that came from T cells, B-cell-depleted T cells, or PBMCs.

Per the study methods: Amplification with reference gene primers provided the estimates of nucleated cell counts. Assay used: immunoSEQ multiplex PCR; TCRdb lists only in-frame clones, some missing. That table furnishes V, J and clone size, whereas the DNA furnished D and trimming. The sample records some 86,000 clones, less than 95% being singletons. Sequencing used peripheral blood. The chain couples TRBV11-2 to TRBJ2-1; 9 bases match TRBD2. The sequence came from a human donor with active COVID-19. The donor label of this sample is uncertain. In DNA, the CDR3 is TGTGCCAGCAGCTTAGTAGCGGGGGCCTACAATGAGCAGTTCTTC. Its translation: CASSLVAGAYNEQFF.